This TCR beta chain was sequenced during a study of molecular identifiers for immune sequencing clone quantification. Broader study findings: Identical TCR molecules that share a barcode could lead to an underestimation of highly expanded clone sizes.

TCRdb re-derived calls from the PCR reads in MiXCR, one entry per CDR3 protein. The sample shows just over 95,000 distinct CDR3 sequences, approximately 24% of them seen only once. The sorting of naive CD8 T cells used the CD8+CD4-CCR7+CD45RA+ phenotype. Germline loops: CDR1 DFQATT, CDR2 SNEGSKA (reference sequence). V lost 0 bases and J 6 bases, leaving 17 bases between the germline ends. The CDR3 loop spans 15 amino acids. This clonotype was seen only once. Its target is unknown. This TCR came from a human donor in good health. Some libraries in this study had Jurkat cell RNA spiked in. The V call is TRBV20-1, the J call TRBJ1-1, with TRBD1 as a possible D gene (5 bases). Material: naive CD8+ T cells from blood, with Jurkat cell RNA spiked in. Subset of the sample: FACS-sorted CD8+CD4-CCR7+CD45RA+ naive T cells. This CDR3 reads CSARDLERGYPEAFF. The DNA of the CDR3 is TGCAGTGCTAGAGATCTTGAACGGGGGTACCCTGAAGCTTTCTTT.